This TCR beta chain was found in a study of naive and memory T cell subsets. After CD4 positive bead selection, the CD4-negative fraction gave CD8 T cells. Four subsets defined by CD45RA and CD27 were sorted after CD3, CD4, CD8 and live/dead staining. Regarding this clonotype: Its specificity is not known.

The germline V gene encodes CDR1 SNHLY and CDR2 FYNNEI. CDR3 length: 15 amino acids. V shed 2 bases and J shed 4 bases, with 14 bases lying between them. Two oligonucleotides, mixed equimolar, formed the beta constant-region primer covering TRBC1 and TRBC2. The cDNA 3' end received a ligated single-stranded oligonucleotide carrying the SP2 primer and a 12-nucleotide UMI. TCRdb itself ran the UMI-ligation and nested PCR reads through MiXCR, one entry per CDR3 protein. The table has some 150,000 distinct CDR3 sequences, about 17% seen once; the top ten hold around 0.14%. Overall study findings and caveats: No ground truth validated the naive and memory repertoire findings.

Sample: naive CD4+ T cells from blood. This receptor was taken from a human donor in good health. V gene TRBV2 combines with J gene TRBJ1-1; TRBD1 is a possible D gene (6 bases). CDR3 residues: CASSESGQLSTEAFF. CDR3 sequence (DNA): TGTGCCAGCAGTGAAAGCGGACAGCTCAGCACTGAAGCTTTCTTT. The variable domain in full, with the rest retrieved from reference TRBV2 and TRBJ1-1, is EPEVTQTPSHQVTQMGQEVILRCVPISNHLYFYWYRQILGQKVEFLVSFYNNEISEKSEIFDDQFSVERPDGSNFTLKIRSTKLEDSAMYFCASSESGQLSTEAFFGQGTRLTVV.